This TCR beta chain was sequenced in a study of shared clonotypes between healthy human individuals. Study results and caveats: Naive CD4 clonotypes overlapped across several donors at roughly 5.1%. Among donors, clonotype sharing was expected to be affected by sequencing depth.

A remark on this clone: Its target is not known.

Clones were sequenced by immunoSEQ multiplex PCR, and TCRdb holds only the in-frame ones, with some missing. The sample contains roughly 2 million clones, 90% to 95% of which appear only once. The V gene lost 3 bases and the J gene lost 3 bases, with 18 bases spanning the gap. The germline gives CDR1 MDHEN, CDR2 SYDVKM. This CDR3 is built from 16 residues. The chain joins TRBV28 to TRBJ2-7, with D tentatively TRBD1 or TRBD2 (6 bases each). The receptor was isolated from a man aged 18 to 30 in good health. Sequencing was performed on naive CD4+ T cells sorted from blood. The subset is: CD45RA+ positively selected. The CDR3 spells CASSLVDGGRVYEQYF. The DNA of the CDR3 is TGTGCCAGCAGTTTGGTTGACGGGGGCCGAGTCTACGAGCAGTACTTC.